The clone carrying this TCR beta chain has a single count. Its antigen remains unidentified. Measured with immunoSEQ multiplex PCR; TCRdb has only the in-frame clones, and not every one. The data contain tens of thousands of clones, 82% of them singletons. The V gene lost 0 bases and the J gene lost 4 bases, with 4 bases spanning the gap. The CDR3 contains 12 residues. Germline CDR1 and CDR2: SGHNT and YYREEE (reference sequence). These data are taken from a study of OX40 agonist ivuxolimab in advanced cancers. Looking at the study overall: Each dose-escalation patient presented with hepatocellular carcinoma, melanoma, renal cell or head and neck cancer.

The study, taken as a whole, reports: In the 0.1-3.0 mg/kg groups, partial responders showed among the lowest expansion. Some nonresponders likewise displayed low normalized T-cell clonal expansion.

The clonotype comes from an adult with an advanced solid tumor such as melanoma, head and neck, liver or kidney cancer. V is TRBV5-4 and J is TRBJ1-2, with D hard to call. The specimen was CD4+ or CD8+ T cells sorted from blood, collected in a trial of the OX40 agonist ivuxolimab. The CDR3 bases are TGTGCCAGCAGCTTGGAGGGCTATGGCTACACCTTC. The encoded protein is CASSLEGYGYTF.